The 23 T cell receptor beta chains given below trace back to one sample, sequenced in a study of T cell responses to AZD1222 COVID-19 vaccine. Here immunoSEQ multiplex PCR was the method, and the copy in TCRdb shows in-frame clones only, minus some. The data show about 160,000 clones, around 90% seen once. The sequences come from peripheral blood, collected on day 0 of MenACWY control vaccination. These receptors were collected from an adult in good health.

CDR3: CASSGPGLSTDTQYF. The CDR3 DNA reads TGTGCCAGCAGCGGCCCGGGACTATCGACAGATACGCAGTATTTT. V and J are TRBV9 and TRBJ2-3, with TRBD2 matching over 7 bases. The CDR3 spans 15 residues. Per germline, CDR1 SGDLS and CDR2 YYNGEE. J lost 3 bases, V lost 3 bases, and 7 bases had no gene match.

V is TRBV27 and J is TRBJ2-2; tentative D call: TRBD2 (5 bases). Germline V gene sequence: CDR1 MNHEY, CDR2 SMNVEV (reference sequence). The V and J ends lost 2 bases and 0 bases respectively, with 7 bases between them. The CDR3 has 15 residues. The CDR3 DNA reads as TGTGCCAGCAGTTTAAGCGGTTCGAACACCGGGGAGCTGTTTTTT. Protein sequence: CASSLSGSNTGELFF.

The chain employs TRBV25-1 and TRBJ2-1; tentative D call: TRBD2 (5 bases). The CDR3 sequence is 15 residues long. Germline CDR1 is MGHDK and CDR2 is SYGVNS. Trimming removed 2 bases at V and 7 bases at J, with 15 bases between. The CDR3 region has the DNA TGTGCCAGCAGTGAAATAGGAGGCACGGGGAATGAGCAGTTCTTC. It yields the protein CASSEIGGTGNEQFF.

The chain employs TRBV24-1 and TRBJ2-3; the D call may be TRBD1 or TRBD2 (5 bases each). The CDR3 is 17 residues long. Between the trimmed V and J ends, which lost 9 bases and 6 bases, there was a span of 27 bases. Germline V gives CDR1 KGHDR, CDR2 SFDVKD. In DNA form, the CDR3 reads TGTGCCACCTCCAGTATGGGACGATCGAGGTCCTACGATACGCAGTATTTT. It yields the protein CATSSMGRSRSYDTQYF.

The V and J genes are TRBV3-1 (or the pseudogene TRBV3-2) and TRBJ1-5; TRBD1 agrees at 10 bases. The CDR3 is 14 residues long. Per the germline V gene, CDR1 is LGHDT and CDR2 is YNNKEL (reference sequence). V trimming: 8 bases; J trimming: 5 bases; junction bases outside the gene matches: 6. In nucleotides, the CDR3 is TGTGCCAGCGGGGACAGGGGTGATTATCAGCCCCAGCATTTT. Amino acid sequence: CASGDRGDYQPQHF.

The V call is TRBV19, the J call TRBJ2-1; TRBD2 agrees at 7 bases. Unmatched junction bases numbered 11, after V lost 0 bases and J lost 6 bases. There are 17 residues in the CDR3. Germline assignment: CDR1 LNHDA and CDR2 SQIVND (reference sequence). CDR3 sequence (DNA): TGTGCCAGTAGTATAGATGCTCACGGGACTAATTCCAATGAGCAGTTCTTC. As protein: CASSIDAHGTNSNEQFF.

The sample holds a few counts of this clone. The CDR3 bases are TGTGCCAGCAGCACGGACAGGGGTGGACAGCCCCAGCATTTT. It is translated as CASSTDRGGQPQHF. The chain joins TRBV3-1 (or the pseudogene TRBV3-2) to TRBJ1-5; 9 positions agree with TRBD1. The CDR3 length is 14 residues. Germline CDR1 LGHDT, CDR2 YNNKEL (reference sequence). After removal of 5 bases from V and 7 bases from J, the junction contained 6 bases not matched to a gene.

The chain employs TRBV15 and TRBJ1-5, with 10 bases that match TRBD1. V dropped 1 base and J dropped 3; count of bases not matched to a gene: 3. Germline V gene sequence: CDR1 LNHNV, CDR2 YYDKDF (reference sequence). The CDR3 spans 16 residues. CDR3 amino acids: CATSRAGTGVNQPQHF. CDR3 bases: TGTGCCACCAGCAGAGCCGGGACAGGGGTCAATCAGCCCCAGCATTTT.

This chain connects TRBV19 to TRBJ2-5; D not resolved. This CDR3 is built from 15 residues. The V and J ends lost 6 bases and 5 bases respectively, with 19 bases between them. Germline V gene data show CDR1 as LNHDA and CDR2 as SQIVND (reference sequence). CDR3 region: CASSHGARNMETQYF. In DNA, the CDR3 is TGTGCCAGTAGCCACGGCGCGAGGAATATGGAGACCCAGTACTTC.

This chain links TRBV5-4 with TRBJ1-2; possibly TRBD1 for D (6 bases). Trimming shortened V by 3 bases and J by 7 bases, and 19 bases separated the two germline ends. CDR3 length equals 15 residues. Germline V lookup: CDR1 SGHNT, CDR2 YYREEE (reference sequence). DNA of the CDR3: TGTGCCAGCAGCTCGGACCTGGGGGGGGCGCTTGGCTACACCTTC. This encodes CASSSDLGGALGYTF.

The V and J genes are TRBV7-2 and TRBJ2-5; D may correspond to TRBD1 or TRBD2 (6 bases each). Per germline, CDR1 SGHTA and CDR2 FQGNSA. The CDR3 consists of 16 residues. Trimming took 4 bases from V and 4 from J, leaving 19 bases between them. Here the CDR3 DNA reads TGTGCCAGCAGCTCAAGGAGGGCAGGGGCAGGAGAGACCCAGTACTTC. Translating it yields CASSSRRAGAGETQYF.

V gene TRBV10-3 combines with J gene TRBJ2-6; tentatively, D is TRBD2 (5 bases). Germline CDR1 ENHRY, CDR2 SYGVKD. The length of the CDR3 is 15 residues. Trimming left V 0 bases short and J 2 bases short, with 5 bases between. As DNA, the CDR3 is TGTGCCATCAGTGAGTCCGGGGCTGGGGCCAACGTCCTGACTTTC. It codes for CAISESGAGANVLTF.

The rearrangement joins TRBV27 to TRBJ1-1, with a weak D call TRBD1 (5 bases). The CDR3 has 13 residues. V lost 6 bases and J 4 bases, leaving 12 bases between the germline ends. CDR1 and CDR2 (germline): MNHEY, SMNVEV (reference sequence). This CDR3 reads CASSDSLRTEAFF. The CDR3, as DNA: TGTGCCAGCAGCGACAGTTTGCGCACTGAAGCTTTCTTT.

The chain recombines TRBV6-5 with TRBJ1-1, with 8 bases matching TRBD1. V dropped 5 bases and J dropped 3; count of bases not matched to a gene: 8. CDR1 is MNHEY and CDR2 is SVGAGI in the germline V gene. CDR3 size: 15 residues. Here the CDR3 DNA reads TGTGCCAGCAGTCCATGGACAGGGATGGACACTGAAGCTTTCTTT. Encoded protein: CASSPWTGMDTEAFF.

The CDR3 here is CASSFGEGEQYF. Written as DNA, the CDR3 is TGTGCCAGCAGTTTTGGGGAAGGCGAGCAGTACTTC. The J gene is TRBJ2-7, the V gene TRBV6-2 or TRBV6-3; D is uncertain. V was shortened by 4 bases and J by 6 bases, with 10 bases between the two germline ends. The CDR3 consists of 12 residues. The germline gives CDR1 MNHEY, CDR2 SVGEGT.

This clone was seen a single time. The gene calls are TRBV11-2 and TRBJ1-2; D possibly corresponds to TRBD1 (5 bases). Germline values: CDR1 SGHAT, CDR2 FQNNGV. CDR3 length: 11 residues. The ends were cut back, 5 bases at V and 7 bases at J, with 8 bases in the middle. CDR3 sequence (DNA): TGTGCCAGCAGCCCCGGGGCTGGCTACACCTTC. Translating gives CASSPGAGYTF. Drawing the rest from reference TRBV11-2 and TRBJ1-2, the complete variable domain is EAGVAQSPRYKIIEKRQSVAFWCNPISGHATLYWYQQILGQGPKLLIQFQNNGVVDDSQLPKDRFSAERLKGVDSTLKIQPAKLEDSAVYLCASSPGAGYTFGSGTRLTVV.

Notes on this clone: The DNA is omitted, as the CDR3 cannot be located on it reliably, and the CDR3 follows TCRdb's listing. The chain joins TRBV7-9 to TRBJ1-2. The CDR3 numbers 12 amino acids, ends counted. Germline CDR1 reads SEHNR; CDR2 reads FQNEAQ (reference sequence). This CDR3 reads CASSFGPGGYTF.

This chain connects TRBV27 to TRBJ1-1; no definite D call. The V end was cut by 5 bases, the J end by 5 bases, with 15 bases between. Per germline, CDR1 MNHEY and CDR2 SMNVEV (reference sequence). The CDR3 contains 14 residues. For the CDR3, the DNA is TGTGCCAGCAGTCCAGAACAGCTCCGGACTGAAGCTTTCTTT. Its translation is CASSPEQLRTEAFF.

V and J are TRBV28 and TRBJ2-3; D not certain. This CDR3 has 13 amino acids. In germline, CDR1 is MDHEN, CDR2 SYDVKM. V was clipped by 5 bases and J by 0 bases, with 6 bases between them. CDR3 sequence (DNA): TGTGCCAGCAGTCAGCCTAGCACAGATACGCAGTATTTT. As protein: CASSQPSTDTQYF.

This rearrangement joins TRBV4-2 to TRBJ2-3, with D perhaps matching TRBD2 (6 bases). CDR3 length: 17 amino acids. CDR1 is LGHNA and CDR2 is YNFKEQ in the germline V gene. Trimming shortened V by 0 bases and J by 2 bases, and 15 bases separated the two germline ends. DNA of the CDR3: TGTGCCAGCAGCCAAGATAAGGTCAGCGGGTCCACAGATACGCAGTATTTT. Amino acids: CASSQDKVSGSTDTQYF.

The rearrangement uses TRBV24-1 and TRBJ2-1, with 7 nucleotides matching TRBD1. The length of the CDR3 is 14 residues. V dropped 0 bases and J dropped 6; count of bases not matched to a gene: 1. The germline V gene encodes CDR1 KGHDR and CDR2 SFDVKD. In nucleotides, the CDR3 is TGTGCCACCAGTGATTTGCGGGACAGCAATGAGCAGTTCTTC. Translation gives CATSDLRDSNEQFF.

The chain employs TRBV7-6 and TRBJ2-3, with D possibly matching TRBD1 (5 bases). Germline V lookup: CDR1 SGHVS, CDR2 FNYEAQ. The CDR3 consists of 13 residues. The V and J ends lost 5 bases and 4 bases respectively, with 10 bases between them. CDR3 DNA: TGTGCCAGCAGCCCTGGACACCCAGATACGCAGTATTTT. It specifies CASSPGHPDTQYF.

The chain uses TRBV6-2 or TRBV6-3 and TRBJ1-5, with 7 bases lining up with TRBD1. The V segment lost 7 bases and the J segment 5 bases; nucleotides outside the gene matches: 8. The CDR3 is 14 residues long. The germline V gene has CDR1 MNHEY and CDR2 SVGEGT. CDR3 bases: TGTGCCAGCACCCCCGACAGGGTGTATCAGCCCCAGCATTTT. Residues: CASTPDRVYQPQHF.